Reported below is one TCR beta chain. Its antigen is currently unknown. Treatment noted: 19 received Ad26.COV2.S at low or high dose, single or two shots; 5 received placebo; per-sample allocation not given. The study sampled participants on day 63 after the first vaccine or placebo injection. The data were obtained in a study of Ad26.COV2.S vaccination and SARS-CoV-2 variants. On the study more broadly: The trial was COV1001 and the donor's arm was Ad26.COV2.S. Ad26.COV2.S shots went into the muscle once or twice, 56 days apart. General observations from the study: Quantification of TCR breadth and depth may have yielded underestimates of total T cell responses.

TCRdb's table, derived via immunoSEQ multiplex PCR, lists solely in-frame clones and lacks some. The sample carries some 500,000 clones, 89% recorded once. The clonotype originates from a person between 18 and 60 years old who received the Ad26.COV2.S COVID-19 vaccine or a placebo. Sequencing used peripheral blood, obtained in a trial of Ad26.COV2.S vaccine versus placebo.

The CDR3 region has the DNA TGTGCCACCAGCATACCTGGCAGGGGAGGCGATACGCAGTATTTT. This gives the protein CATSIPGRGGDTQYF. This rearrangement joins TRBV15 to TRBJ2-3; D is tentatively TRBD1 or TRBD2 (6 bases each). The CDR3 covers 15 residues. V shed 4 bases and J shed 6 bases, with 17 bases lying between them. Germline V gene data show CDR1 as LNHNV and CDR2 as YYDKDF (reference sequence). The whole variable domain, filled in from reference TRBV15 and TRBJ2-3, reads DAMVIQNPRYQVTQFGKPVTLSCSQTLNHNVMYWYQQKSSQAPKLLFHYYDKDFNNEADTPDNFQSRRPNTSFCFLDIRSPGLGDTAMYLCATSIPGRGGDTQYFGPGTRLTVL.